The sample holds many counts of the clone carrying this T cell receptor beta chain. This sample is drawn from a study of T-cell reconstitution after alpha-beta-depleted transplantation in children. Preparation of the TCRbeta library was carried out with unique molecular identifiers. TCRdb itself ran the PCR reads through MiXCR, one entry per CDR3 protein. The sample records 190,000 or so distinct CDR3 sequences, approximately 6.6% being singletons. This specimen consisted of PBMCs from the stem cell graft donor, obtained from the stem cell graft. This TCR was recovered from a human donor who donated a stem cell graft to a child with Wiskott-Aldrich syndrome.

The CDR3 DNA sequence: TGTGCCACCAGTGATTCCCGGACAGGGGGCAATGAGCAGTTCTTC. Translation: CATSDSRTGGNEQFF. The chain recombines TRBV24-1 with TRBJ2-1, with 10 bases lining up with TRBD1. Trimming at V came to 2 bases and at J to 6 bases, leaving 3 bases not matched to a gene. Looked up from germline, CDR1 is KGHDR and CDR2 is SFDVKD. This CDR3 comprises 15 residues.